Detailed here is one T cell receptor (beta chain). This entry comes from a study of blood T cell repertoires in COVID-19. The CDR3 totals 13 residues. Germline loops: CDR1 MNHEY, CDR2 SMNVEV (reference sequence). Trimming removed 3 bases from V and 6 bases from J, with 8 bases in between. Measured with immunoSEQ multiplex PCR; TCRdb has only the in-frame clones, and not every one. The repertoire includes 250,000 to 300,000 clones, about nine tenths of them detected once, and 10% to 12% sits in the top ten. The rearrangement joins TRBV27 to TRBJ2-2; no firm D call. Input material: peripheral blood. The TCR was taken from a woman in her twenties or thirties with COVID-19, enrolled during active disease. Here the CDR3 DNA reads TGTGCCAGCAGTTTTCTAGAGCCCGGGGAGCTGTTTTTT. Translation: CASSFLEPGELFF.